This T cell receptor beta chain originates from a study of blood T cell repertoires in COVID-19. Study details: Samples of COVID-19 (acute and convalescent) were obtained from the United States, Italy and Spain.

This CDR3 has 15 residues. Authors' data handling: It was from reference gene primer amplification that nucleated cell counts were estimated. The table came from immunoSEQ multiplex PCR; TCRdb's copy has only in-frame clones and leaves some out. V, J and clone size were drawn from that table, and D and trimming were deduced from the DNA. Of about 360,000 clones detected, about 88% appear once; the ten largest clones hold approximately 2.9%. The gene calls are TRBV21-1 and TRBJ1-1. TRBV21-1 is a documented pseudogene. Source material: peripheral blood. The TCR was taken from a human donor in a cohort sampled during active COVID-19. CDR3 protein: CASSKDEDTNTEAFF. CDR3 bases: TGTGCCAGCAGCAAAGATGAGGATACGAACACTGAAGCTTTCTTT.